This T cell receptor beta chain was identified during a study of blood T cell repertoires in COVID-19. Symptom resolution, clearance, or two negative PCRs marked the recovered donors of Cohort 3. Between the trimmed V and J ends, which lost 5 bases and 1 base, there was a span of 14 bases. Germline loops: CDR1 MDHEN, CDR2 SYDVKM. The CDR3 consists of 15 residues. Assay: immunoSEQ multiplex PCR; the TCRdb copy retains only in-frame clones and omits some. The sample contains approximately 210,000 clones, roughly four fifths of which appear only once. This clonotype was sampled from a man between 40 and 49 years old who had recovered from COVID-19. The rearrangement links TRBV28 to TRBJ1-1; tentatively, D is TRBD1 (6 bases). Sequencing was done on a sample of PBMCs or T cells enriched from blood (not recorded which). The CDR3 protein is CASSPPGQRNTEAFF. In nucleotides, the CDR3 is TGTGCCAGCAGTCCGCCAGGACAGAGGAACACTGAAGCTTTCTTT.